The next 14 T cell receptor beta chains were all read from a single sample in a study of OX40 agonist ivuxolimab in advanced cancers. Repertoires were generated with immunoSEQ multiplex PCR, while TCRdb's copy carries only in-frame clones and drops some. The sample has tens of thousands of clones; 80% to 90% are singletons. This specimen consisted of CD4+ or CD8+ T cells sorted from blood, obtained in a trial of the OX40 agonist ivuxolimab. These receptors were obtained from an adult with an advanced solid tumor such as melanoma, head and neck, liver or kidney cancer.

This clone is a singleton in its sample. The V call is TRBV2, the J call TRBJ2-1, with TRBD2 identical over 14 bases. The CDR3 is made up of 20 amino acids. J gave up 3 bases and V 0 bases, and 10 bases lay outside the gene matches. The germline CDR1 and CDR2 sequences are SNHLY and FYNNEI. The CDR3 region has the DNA TGTGCCAGCAGTGAAGCGTCTCTGGGGACTAGCGGGGGAAACTACAATGAGCAGTTCTTC. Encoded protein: CASSEASLGTSGGNYNEQFF.

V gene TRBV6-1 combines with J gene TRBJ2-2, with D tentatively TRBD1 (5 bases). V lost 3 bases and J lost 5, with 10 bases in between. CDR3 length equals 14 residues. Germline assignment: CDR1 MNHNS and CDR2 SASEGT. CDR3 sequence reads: CASSDYPGTGELFF. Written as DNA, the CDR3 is TGTGCCAGCAGTGACTACCCAGGGACCGGGGAGCTGTTTTTT.

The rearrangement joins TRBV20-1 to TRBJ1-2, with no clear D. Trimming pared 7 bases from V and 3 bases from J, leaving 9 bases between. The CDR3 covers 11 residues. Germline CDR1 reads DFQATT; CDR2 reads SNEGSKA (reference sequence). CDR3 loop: CSGPTHYGYTF. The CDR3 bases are TGCAGTGGCCCCACACACTATGGCTACACCTTC.

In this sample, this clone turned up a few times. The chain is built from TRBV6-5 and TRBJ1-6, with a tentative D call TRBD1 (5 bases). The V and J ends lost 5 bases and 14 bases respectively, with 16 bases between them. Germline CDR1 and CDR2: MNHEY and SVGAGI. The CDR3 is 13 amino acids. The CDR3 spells CASSKRGLPSLHF. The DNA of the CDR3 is TGTGCCAGCAGTAAGAGGGGACTGCCTTCCCTCCACTTT.

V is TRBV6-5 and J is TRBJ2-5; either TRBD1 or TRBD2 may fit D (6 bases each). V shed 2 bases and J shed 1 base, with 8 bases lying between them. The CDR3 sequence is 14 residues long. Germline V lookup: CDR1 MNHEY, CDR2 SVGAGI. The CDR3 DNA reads TGTGCCAGCAGTTACGAGGGGGGCCAAGAGACCCAGTACTTC. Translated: CASSYEGGQETQYF.

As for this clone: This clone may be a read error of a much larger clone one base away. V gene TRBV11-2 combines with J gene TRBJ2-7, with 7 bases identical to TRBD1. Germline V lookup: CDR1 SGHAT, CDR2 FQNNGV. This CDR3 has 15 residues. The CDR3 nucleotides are TGTGCCAGCAGCACCCTCCGAGGGACAGCCTACGGGCAGTACTTC. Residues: CASSTLRGTAYGQYF.

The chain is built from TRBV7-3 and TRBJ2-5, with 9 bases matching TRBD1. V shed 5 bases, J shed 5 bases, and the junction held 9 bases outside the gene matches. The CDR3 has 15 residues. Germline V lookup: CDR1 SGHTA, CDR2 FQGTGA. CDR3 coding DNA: TGTGCCAGCAGCCCCGGACAGGGGCGCGAGGAGACCCAGTACTTC. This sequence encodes CASSPGQGREETQYF.

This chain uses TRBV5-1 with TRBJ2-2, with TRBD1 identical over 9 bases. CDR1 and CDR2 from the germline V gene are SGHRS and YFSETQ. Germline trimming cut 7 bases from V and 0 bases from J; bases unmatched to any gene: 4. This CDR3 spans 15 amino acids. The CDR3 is CASRDRVSNTGELFF. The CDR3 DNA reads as TGCGCCAGCCGGGACAGGGTCTCGAACACCGGGGAGCTGTTTTTT.

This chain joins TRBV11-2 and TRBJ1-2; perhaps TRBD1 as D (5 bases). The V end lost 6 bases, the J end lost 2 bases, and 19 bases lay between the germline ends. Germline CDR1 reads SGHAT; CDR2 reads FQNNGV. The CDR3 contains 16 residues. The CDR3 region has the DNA TGTGCCAGCAGTTATACGAGAGGGGCCGGAAACTATGGCTACACCTTC. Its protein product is CASSYTRGAGNYGYTF.

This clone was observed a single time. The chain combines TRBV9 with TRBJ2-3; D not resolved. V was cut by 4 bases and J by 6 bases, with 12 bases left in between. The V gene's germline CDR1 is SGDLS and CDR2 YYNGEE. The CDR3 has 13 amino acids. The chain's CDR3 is CASSQDSADTQYF. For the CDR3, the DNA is TGTGCCAGCAGCCAAGACTCCGCGGATACGCAGTATTTT.

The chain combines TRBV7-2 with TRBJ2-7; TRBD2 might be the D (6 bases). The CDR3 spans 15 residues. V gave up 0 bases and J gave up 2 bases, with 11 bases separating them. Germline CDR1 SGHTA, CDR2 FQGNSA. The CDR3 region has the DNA TGTGCCAGCAGCTTAGCGGGGAGGTCGGCCTACGAGCAGTACTTC. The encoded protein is CASSLAGRSAYEQYF.

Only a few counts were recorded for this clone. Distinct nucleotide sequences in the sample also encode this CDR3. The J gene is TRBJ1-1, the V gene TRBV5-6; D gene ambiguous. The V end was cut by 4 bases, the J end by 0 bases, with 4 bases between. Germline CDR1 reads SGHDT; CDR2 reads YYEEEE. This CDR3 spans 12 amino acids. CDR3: CASSRLNTEAFF. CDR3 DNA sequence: TGTGCCAGCAGCCGCCTGAACACTGAAGCTTTCTTT.

CDR3 sequence reads: CASRAGISTGELFF. The CDR3 DNA sequence: TGTGCCAGCAGGGCAGGGATATCTACCGGGGAGCTGTTTTTT. This chain connects TRBV6-5 to TRBJ2-2, with D maybe TRBD1 (5 bases). V lost 6 bases and J lost 5, with 13 bases in between. The CDR3 length is 14 residues. Germline CDR1 reads MNHEY; CDR2 reads SVGAGI.

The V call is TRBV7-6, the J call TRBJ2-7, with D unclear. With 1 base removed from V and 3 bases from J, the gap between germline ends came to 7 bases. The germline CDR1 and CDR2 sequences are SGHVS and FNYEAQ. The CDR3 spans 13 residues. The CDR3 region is CASSLGRFYEQYF. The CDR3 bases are TGTGCCAGCAGCTTAGGCCGTTTCTACGAGCAGTACTTC.